This T cell receptor (beta chain) was identified in a study of CD8+CD57+ T cells in acquired aplastic anemia. Background on the study: Sorted CD4+ and CD8+ cells yielded around 3.2 ug of DNA on average. Around 11 million reads, on average, were obtained for CD4+ cells from healthy donors.

Profiling that covered TCR beta VDJ and CDR3 relied on genomic DNA as its template. TCRdb reprocessed the reads with MiXCR, giving one entry per CDR3 protein. The sample lists about 170,000 distinct CDR3 sequences; just under 65% were seen once. The sample holds a few counts of this clonotype. The CDR3 is 13 residues long. CDR1 and CDR2 (germline): SGHVS, FNYEAQ. Trimming left V 5 bases short and J 2 bases short, with 9 bases between. Specimen: sorted CD4+, CD8+, or CD8+CD57+ T cells (not recorded which) from PBMCs. The rearrangement links TRBV7-6 to TRBJ2-5, with D possibly TRBD1 on 5 matching bases. The clonotype comes from a human donor in good health. CDR3: CASSTRQQETQYF. The CDR3 nucleotides read TGTGCCAGCAGCACCAGACAGCAAGAGACCCAGTACTTC.